This entry concerns a single T cell receptor beta chain. Its antigen is unidentified. The V gene lost 3 bases and the J gene lost 9 bases, with 13 bases spanning the gap. Germline V gene sequence: CDR1 KGHDR, CDR2 SFDVKD. The CDR3 has 13 amino acids. This sample was included in a study of T cells in tumors after PD-1 blockade. On the study more broadly: Daily vismodegib 150 mg continued in a subset of anti-PD-1-treated patients. Peripheral blood samples averaged about 33,000 unique clonotypes and 113,528 templates.

Template: tumor biopsy or peripheral blood genomic DNA, about 550-6,500 ng per sample. Assay used: immunoSEQ multiplex PCR; TCRdb lists only in-frame clones, some missing. The sample lists 20,000 to 25,000 clones; over 80% were seen once. Study-level findings and limits: Some novel exhausted tumor clones appeared in pre-treatment blood, suggesting peripheral recruitment.

This receptor was identified in a human donor with basal cell carcinoma. The sample was PBMCs, taken after anti-PD-1 treatment. The chain is built from TRBV24-1 and TRBJ1-2, with D perhaps TRBD1 (5 bases). The CDR3 region has the DNA TGTGCCACCAGTGATGCGCAGGGAGGCCGCTACACCTTC. This gives the protein CATSDAQGGRYTF.